This TCR beta chain was sequenced during a study of T cell responses to AZD1222 COVID-19 vaccine. Turning to the study itself: Researchers grouped second doses given at about 4 or about 12 weeks into one pool. Study results and limitations: There were repertoire samples only from the period after the peak T cell response. Spike was spanned by vaccine-associated CD4 TCRs, which were dominant at 160-218 and 743-854. Per reports, nearly half of all spike-specific TCRs target regions that are unmutated in variants.

The table lists this clone with a count of one. The antigen remains unidentified. Germline loops: CDR1 SGHRS, CDR2 YFSETQ. The trim removed 4 bases at V and 10 bases at J, leaving 10 bases unmatched. The CDR3 covers 13 residues. Profiled with immunoSEQ multiplex PCR; TCRdb holds only in-frame clones, not every one. The sample contains 150,000 or so clones, about 92% of which appear only once. V is TRBV5-1 and J is TRBJ1-1; 7 nucleotides match TRBD1. The sample was peripheral blood, taken on day 0 of AZD1222 vaccination. The receptor comes from an adult in good health. The CDR3 DNA follows: TGCGCCAGCAGCCCAGGACAGGACGTAGGAGCTTTCTTT. The encoded protein is CASSPGQDVGAFF.